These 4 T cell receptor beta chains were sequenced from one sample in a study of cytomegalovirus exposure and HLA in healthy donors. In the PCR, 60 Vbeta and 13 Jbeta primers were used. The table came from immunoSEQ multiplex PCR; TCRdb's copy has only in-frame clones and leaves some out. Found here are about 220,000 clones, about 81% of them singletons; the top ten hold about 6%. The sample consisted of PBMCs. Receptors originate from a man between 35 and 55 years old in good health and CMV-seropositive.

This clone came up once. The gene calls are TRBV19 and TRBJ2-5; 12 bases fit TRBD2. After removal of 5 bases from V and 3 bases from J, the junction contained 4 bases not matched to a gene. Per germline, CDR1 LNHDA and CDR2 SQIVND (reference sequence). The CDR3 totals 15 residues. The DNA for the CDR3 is TGTGCCAGTAGTCCCCGGACTAGCGGGAAAGAGACCCAGTACTTC. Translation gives CASSPRTSGKETQYF.

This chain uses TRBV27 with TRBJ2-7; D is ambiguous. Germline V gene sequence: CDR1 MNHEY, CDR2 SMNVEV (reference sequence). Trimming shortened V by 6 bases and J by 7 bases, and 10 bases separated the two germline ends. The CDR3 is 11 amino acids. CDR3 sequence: CASSLSREQYF. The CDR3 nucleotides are TGTGCCAGCAGCCTTTCCCGGGAGCAGTACTTC.

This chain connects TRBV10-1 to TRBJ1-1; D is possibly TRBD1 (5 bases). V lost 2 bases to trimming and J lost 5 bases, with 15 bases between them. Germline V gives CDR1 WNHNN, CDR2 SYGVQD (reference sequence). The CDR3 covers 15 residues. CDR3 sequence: CASSETRQRHTEAFF. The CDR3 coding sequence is TGCGCCAGCAGTGAGACGAGACAGAGACATACTGAAGCTTTCTTT.

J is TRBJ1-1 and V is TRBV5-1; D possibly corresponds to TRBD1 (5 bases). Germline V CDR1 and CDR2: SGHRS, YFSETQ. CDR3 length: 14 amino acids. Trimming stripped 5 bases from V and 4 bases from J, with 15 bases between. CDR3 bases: TGCGCCAGCAGTGGTGCTCCGGGGGGCACTGAAGCTTTCTTT. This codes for CASSGAPGGTEAFF.